A selection of T cell receptor beta chains follows, all from one sample in a study of long-term antiretroviral therapy in people with HIV. Assay used: immunoSEQ multiplex PCR; TCRdb lists only in-frame clones, some missing. The repertoire holds tens of thousands of clones, with approximately 80% as singletons. This material consisted of unsorted PBMCs, taken 1.2 years after starting antiretroviral therapy. These TCRs come from a woman between 40 and 50 years old with HIV. Each CDR3 is given with its conserved first and last residue. D genes are given only for firm matches. Expanded clones are given a class, and other clones once, few, many or no size at all.

abundance | j_gene | d_gene | v_gene | CDR3nt | CDR3aa
few | TRBJ1-5 | - | TRBV27 | TGTGCCAGCAGTCAGACCTACAATCAGCCCCAGCATTTT | CASSQTYNQPQHF
- | TRBJ2-1 | TRBD2 | TRBV18 | TGTGCCAGCTCAACGCTAGCGGGCAACAATGAGCAGTTCTTC | CASSTLAGNNEQFF
- | TRBJ1-5 | TRBD1 | TRBV7-9 | TGTGCCAGCAGCCGGGGACAGGGGGTCAATCAGCCCCAGCATTTT | CASSRGQGVNQPQHF
- | TRBJ2-3 | TRBD2 | TRBV6-5 | TGTGCCAGCAGTTACGTTGGGGGGGTCGGCACAGATACGCAGTATTTT | CASSYVGGVGTDTQYF
- | TRBJ1-5 | - | TRBV6-5 | TGTGCCAGCAGTTATGGTCTTAATCAGCCCCAGCATTTT | CASSYGLNQPQHF
- | TRBJ1-5 | - | TRBV6-5 | TGTGCCAGCCGCTCTTCCAATCAGCCCCAGCATTTT | CASRSSNQPQHF
- | TRBJ1-2 | - | TRBV7-2 | TGTGCCAGCAGCCAATACGTGCAGGGCGACGTTGGCTACACCTTC | CASSQYVQGDVGYTF
- | TRBJ2-6 | - | TRBV4-1 | TGCGCCAGCAGCCAAGATTGGAGGGGGGGAGTCGGGGCCAACGTCCTGACTTTC | CASSQDWRGGVGANVLTF
- | TRBJ2-7 | - | TRBV6-5 | TGTGCCAGCAGCTTCGACAGAAACTACGAGCAGTACTTC | CASSFDRNYEQYF
- | TRBJ1-5 | - | TRBV11-2 | TGTGCCAGCAGCCCCGGGGCGTTGGGGCATATAGGCGGCAATCAGCCCCAGCATTTT | CASSPGALGHIGGNQPQHF
- | TRBJ2-5 | - | TRBV28 | TGTGCCAGCAGTTTAGGAGGACAAGAGACCCAGTACTTC | CASSLGGQETQYF
- | TRBJ2-3 | - | TRBV2 | TGTGCCAGCATTAGACGGACTAGCACAGATACGCAGTATTTT | CASIRRTSTDTQYF
- | TRBJ2-7 | TRBD2 | TRBV4-2 | TGTGCCAGCAGCCAGACTAGCGGAGCCTCCTACGAGCAGTACTTC | CASSQTSGASYEQYF
- | TRBJ1-5 | - | TRBV19 | TGTGCCAGTAGTACGACAGGTTTAGGCAATCAGCCCCAGCATTTT | CASSTTGLGNQPQHF
- | TRBJ1-5 | TRBD1 | TRBV2 | TGTGCCAGCAGTGAAGACCGGGACAGGGGAACAAATCAGCCCCAGCATTTT | CASSEDRDRGTNQPQHF
- | TRBJ2-1 | TRBD2 | TRBV29-1 | TGCAGCGTAGCGGGAGGCCAATACAATGAGCAGTTCTTC | CSVAGGQYNEQFF
once | TRBJ2-2 | - | TRBV29-1 | TGCAGCGTTCTTAGGGACACCGGGGAGCTGTTTTTT | CSVLRDTGELFF
- | TRBJ1-2 | - | TRBV19 | TGTGCCAGTACCGCTGGCGTTGATGGCTACACCTTC | CASTAGVDGYTF
- | TRBJ2-7 | - | TRBV7-8 | TGTGCCAGCAGCTCAAGGGGGGTCGCAGGCTCCTACGAGCAGTACTTC | CASSSRGVAGSYEQYF
- | TRBJ1-2 | - | TRBV5-4 | TGTGCCAGCAGCTTGGACCCGGGGGTAATAAACTATGGCTACACCTTC | CASSLDPGVINYGYTF
- | TRBJ2-5 | TRBD1 | TRBV29-1 | TGCAGCGCACGAACAACAGGGGCCCCAGAGACCCAGTACTTC | CSARTTGAPETQYF
- | TRBJ2-6 | - | TRBV10-3 | TGTGCCATCTCAAAAAAGGGAGACTGGACTGGGGCCAACGTCCTGACTTTC | CAISKKGDWTGANVLTF
- | TRBJ2-1 | - | TRBV27 | TGTGCCAGCAGTCCTCAGGGATCCTCCTACAATGAGCAGTTCTTC | CASSPQGSSYNEQFF
- | TRBJ1-1 | TRBD1 | TRBV6-5 | TGTGCCAGCAGTTACCGCACAGGGGGCGCGAACACTGAAGCTTTCTTT | CASSYRTGGANTEAFF
- | TRBJ1-1 | - | TRBV7-9 | TGTGCCAGCAGCCCCCCCGGTCGTAGGGCTTTCTTT | CASSPPGRRAFF
- | TRBJ2-3 | - | TRBV7-2 | TGTGCCAGCAGCTACGGACTCACGCCAAGTCCAGATACGCAGTATTTT | CASSYGLTPSPDTQYF
few | TRBJ1-2 | - | TRBV4-2 | TGTGCCAGCAGCCCCGACCCGGGGTGGGACTATGGCTACACCTTC | CASSPDPGWDYGYTF
- | TRBJ1-1 | - | TRBV7-9 | TGTGCCAGCAGCCAAATATTTGTGGGTGAAGCTTTCTTT | CASSQIFVGEAFF
few | TRBJ2-2 | - | TRBV2 | TGTGCCAGCAGTGTGCCCGGGGAGCTGTTTTTT | CASSVPGELFF
- | TRBJ2-3 | - | TRBV5-1 | TGCGCCAGCAGCTTGGACCCCCAAGGGGCAGATACGCAGTATTTT | CASSLDPQGADTQYF
- | TRBJ2-1 | - | TRBV7-2 | TGTGCCAGCAGCTCAGGAGGGGTCGGGGGACTTAACAATGAGCAGTTCTTC | CASSSGGVGGLNNEQFF